What follows are 30 T cell receptor beta chains derived from one specimen sequenced in a study of blood T cell repertoires in COVID-19. Clones were read by immunoSEQ multiplex PCR, and TCRdb kept only the in-frame ones, dropping some. The table records some 400,000 clones, 87% of them present only once. The sample comprised PBMCs or T cells enriched from blood (not recorded which). The receptors were sampled from a young man who had recovered from COVID-19.

Only one count was recorded for this clone. The chain links TRBV27 to TRBJ1-4, with TRBD1 identical over 7 bases. Per the germline V gene, CDR1 is MNHEY and CDR2 is SMNVEV (reference sequence). Germline trimming cut 5 bases from V and 7 bases from J; bases unmatched to any gene: 7. The length of the CDR3 is 14 residues. CDR3 sequence reads: CASSLGQEGEKLFF. CDR3 DNA sequence: TGTGCCAGCAGTCTAGGACAGGAGGGTGAAAAACTGTTTTTT.

The chain is built from TRBV6-5 and TRBJ1-1, with D possibly matching TRBD1 (6 bases). Germline V lookup: CDR1 MNHEY, CDR2 SVGAGI. The CDR3 spans 14 residues. The ends were cut back, 2 bases at V and 8 bases at J, with 15 bases in the middle. CDR3 loop: CASSYGVGGYEAFF. CDR3 in DNA: TGTGCCAGCAGTTACGGCGTAGGGGGATACGAAGCTTTCTTT.

This clone was recorded once. This chain connects TRBV27 to TRBJ1-6, with unresolved D. The CDR3 covers 14 residues. Trimming shortened V by 4 bases and J by 9 bases, and 13 bases separated the two germline ends. Germline-derived CDR1 and CDR2 are MNHEY and SMNVEV (reference sequence). The CDR3: CASSSGSPISPLHF. CDR3 coding DNA: TGTGCCAGCAGTTCAGGAAGTCCTATTTCACCCCTCCACTTT.

The V and J genes are TRBV4-3 and TRBJ1-1; 7 bases match TRBD1. Looked up from germline, CDR1 is LGHNA and CDR2 is YSLEER. J gave up 4 bases and V 3 bases, and 2 bases lay outside the gene matches. The CDR3 loop spans 13 amino acids. CDR3 sequence (DNA): TGCGCCAGCAGCCAGTACAGGGGCACTGAAGCTTTCTTT. Protein: CASSQYRGTEAFF.

This rearrangement joins TRBV4-2 to TRBJ2-7, with a tentative D call TRBD2 (5 bases). Germline CDR1 reads LGHNA; CDR2 reads YNFKEQ. The CDR3 spans 12 residues. V was pared by 8 bases and J by 5 bases, with 13 bases between. CDR3 in amino acids: CASARGFDEQYF. CDR3 nucleotides: TGTGCCAGCGCTAGAGGGTTCGACGAGCAGTACTTC.

The chain is built from TRBV15 and TRBJ1-5; D is uncertain. The CDR3 consists of 15 residues. The V end was cut by 1 base, the J end by 4 bases, with 11 bases between. Germline V gene data show CDR1 as LNHNV and CDR2 as YYDKDF (reference sequence). The CDR3 nucleotides are TGTGCCACCAGCAGAGTCAGGTTGGGTAATCAGCCCCAGCATTTT. This gives the protein CATSRVRLGNQPQHF.

The rearrangement uses TRBV6-1 and TRBJ1-2; the match to TRBD1 covers 7 bases. V lost 1 base, J lost 7 bases, and 6 bases stayed unmatched. The CDR3 extends over 14 amino acids. CDR1 is MNHNS, CDR2 SASEGT, per germline. This CDR3 is CASSEDGTVGGYTF. The CDR3 DNA sequence: TGTGCCAGCAGTGAAGATGGGACAGTAGGTGGCTACACCTTC.

Details on this clone: Different DNA sequences within this sample yield the same CDR3. The chain carries TRBV6-5 and TRBJ2-7, with D possibly matching TRBD2 (6 bases). CDR1 and CDR2 (germline): MNHEY, SVGAGI. The CDR3 is 15 amino acids. V lost 5 bases and J lost 0, with 14 bases in between. CDR3 nucleotides: TGTGCCAGCAGTCCCAGCGGGCAACCCTCCTACGAGCAGTACTTC. As protein: CASSPSGQPSYEQYF.

The V gene is TRBV11-2, the J gene TRBJ2-7, with 7 bases that match TRBD1. Germline values: CDR1 SGHAT, CDR2 FQNNGV. The V and J ends lost 0 bases and 3 bases, in that order; junction bases with no gene match: 8. The CDR3 is made up of 16 amino acids. The CDR3 nucleotides are TGTGCCAGCAGCTTAGATCGTGGCAGGGGGATCTACGAGCAGTACTTC. Its protein product is CASSLDRGRGIYEQYF.

The rearrangement joins TRBV7-9 to TRBJ1-6, with 7 bases lining up with TRBD1. V lost 4 bases to trimming and J lost 8 bases; unmatched junction nucleotides: 5. Germline V gene data show CDR1 as SEHNR and CDR2 as FQNEAQ (reference sequence). There are 14 residues in the CDR3. The CDR3 sequence: CASSSGGGDSPLHF. In DNA, the CDR3 is TGTGCCAGCAGCTCAGGGGGTGGTGATTCACCCCTCCACTTT.

The V gene is TRBV9, the J gene TRBJ1-4; tentatively, D is TRBD1 (6 bases). Trimming shortened V by 4 bases and J by 5 bases, and 15 bases separated the two germline ends. Per the germline V gene, CDR1 is SGDLS and CDR2 is YYNGEE. There are 15 residues in the CDR3. CDR3 loop: CASSIRGAGNEKLFF. In DNA, the CDR3 is TGTGCCAGCAGCATACGGGGGGCAGGAAATGAAAAACTGTTTTTT. Filled out from reference TRBV9 and TRBJ1-4, the complete variable domain reads DSGVTQTPKHLITATGQRVTLRCSPRSGDLSVYWYQQSLDQGLQFLIQYYNGEERAKGNILERFSAQQFPDLHSELNLSSLELGDSALYFCASSIRGAGNEKLFFGSGTQLSVL.

CDR3 bases: TGTGCCAGCAGCAAAGTTCAGGGGAGCAATCAGCCCCAGCATTTT. Translation gives CASSKVQGSNQPQHF. The chain has TRBV27 and TRBJ1-5; tentatively, D is TRBD1 (6 bases). The CDR3 runs to 15 residues. Trimming took off 6 bases at V and 1 base at J, with 13 bases between the two ends. Germline assignment: CDR1 MNHEY and CDR2 SMNVEV (reference sequence).

The chain uses TRBV27 and TRBJ1-5; no firm D call. Trimming cost V 0 bases and J 0 bases, with 6 bases left between them. Germline V gene data show CDR1 as MNHEY and CDR2 as SMNVEV (reference sequence). The CDR3 consists of 15 residues. CDR3 sequence (DNA): TGTGCCAGCAGTTTATCTTCCTATAGCAATCAGCCCCAGCATTTT. Its translation: CASSLSSYSNQPQHF.

V and J are TRBV7-2 and TRBJ2-1, with TRBD1 matching 8 bases. This CDR3 contains 18 residues. Per germline, CDR1 SGHTA and CDR2 FQGNSA. With 5 bases clipped from V and 0 bases from J, the junction kept 12 bases outside the gene matches. The CDR3 DNA follows: TGTGCCAGCAGCACAGTTAGTGGACAGGGCAGCTCCTACAATGAGCAGTTCTTC. It specifies CASSTVSGQGSSYNEQFF.

CDR3 nucleotides: TGTGCCAGCAGCGTCCTGGAACAGGCGGTCTCTGGAAACACCATATATTTT. This gives the protein CASSVLEQAVSGNTIYF. The V call is TRBV9, the J call TRBJ1-3, with D perhaps matching TRBD1 (5 bases). This CDR3 region has 17 residues. V lost 2 bases and J lost 0, with 15 bases in between. CDR1 is SGDLS and CDR2 is YYNGEE in the germline V gene.

CDR3 sequence reads: CASSLTASAGELFF. DNA for the CDR3: TGTGCCAGCAGCTTAACGGCTAGCGCCGGGGAGCTGTTTTTT. The chain is built from TRBV7-9 and TRBJ2-2; perhaps TRBD2 as D (6 bases). Germline CDR1 reads SEHNR; CDR2 reads FQNEAQ (reference sequence). The CDR3 runs to 14 residues. V was trimmed by 2 bases and J by 6 bases, leaving 10 bases between them.

This clone was recorded once. The gene calls are TRBV19 and TRBJ2-7; D uncertain. Germline CDR1 LNHDA, CDR2 SQIVND (reference sequence). Between the trimmed V and J ends, which lost 5 bases and 0 bases, there was a span of 8 bases. The CDR3 is made up of 13 amino acids. This CDR3 reads CASSYGPSYEQYF. For the CDR3, the DNA is TGTGCCAGTAGTTACGGTCCCTCCTACGAGCAGTACTTC.

This clone was observed a single time. The genes are TRBV12-3 or TRBV12-4 and TRBJ1-5, with TRBD1 as a possible D gene (6 bases). The CDR3 contains 13 residues. Trimming took 7 bases from V and 3 from J, leaving 10 bases between them. In nucleotides, the CDR3 is TGTGCCAGCAAAAAGGGGGTCAATCAGCCCCAGCATTTT. Its protein product is CASKKGVNQPQHF.

This chain joins TRBV6-5 and TRBJ1-6; 11 nucleotides match TRBD1. Germline V gene lookup returns CDR1 MNHEY and CDR2 SVGAGI. Losses at the gene ends were 5 bases for V and 9 bases for J; bases not matched to a gene: 6. This CDR3 region has 15 residues. The CDR3 coding sequence is TGTGCCAGCAGTACCCGGACAGGGGGCCCTTCACCCCTCCACTTT. Its protein product is CASSTRTGGPSPLHF.

This chain joins TRBV19 and TRBJ2-3; TRBD2 agrees at 8 bases. From germline, CDR1 is LNHDA and CDR2 SQIVND (reference sequence). V dropped 8 bases and J dropped 0; count of bases not matched to a gene: 19. CDR3 size: 19 residues. CDR3 residues: CASQSTGLAGADSTDTQYF. The CDR3 bases are TGTGCCAGTCAGTCGACTGGACTAGCTGGGGCGGATAGCACAGATACGCAGTATTTT.

The CDR3 region is CAWIPLTQGAGCTF. The DNA of the CDR3 is TGTGCCTGGATTCCCCTCACACAGGGGGCAGGGTGCACCTTC. V gene TRBV30 combines with J gene TRBJ1-2; TRBD1 agrees at 9 bases. The junction had 16 bases not matched to a gene; V was cut back by 4 bases and J by 13 bases. Germline values: CDR1 GTSNPN, CDR2 SVGIG (reference sequence). The CDR3 loop spans 14 amino acids.

The gene calls are TRBV7-2 and TRBJ1-1, with D possibly being TRBD1 (5 bases). The germline V gene has CDR1 SGHTA and CDR2 FQGNSA. The CDR3 runs 13 residues. The V and J ends lost 3 bases and 11 bases respectively, with 16 bases between them. DNA of the CDR3: TGTGCCAGCAGCTTTACAGGCCCTTTTGGCGCTTTCTTT. Its protein product is CASSFTGPFGAFF.

This clone was seen more than once but under ten times. The CDR3 sequence: CASRDGTAGHTGELFF. The DNA for the CDR3 is TGTGCCAGCAGAGACGGGACGGCGGGGCACACCGGGGAGCTGTTTTTT. V is TRBV7-8 and J is TRBJ2-2, with D tentatively TRBD2 (6 bases). This CDR3 has 16 amino acids. Deletions cut 6 bases from V and 3 bases from J, with 17 bases between. CDR1 and CDR2 from the germline V gene are SGHVS and FQNEAQ.

As for this clone: Other DNA variants within this sample encode the same CDR3. The gene calls are TRBV5-1 and TRBJ1-1; 7 bases align to TRBD1. This CDR3 region has 14 residues. The germline CDR1 and CDR2 sequences are SGHRS and YFSETQ. V gave up 7 bases and J gave up 3 bases; unmatched junction bases: 9. Here the CDR3 reads CASSGAGGYTEAFF. The CDR3 coding sequence is TGCGCCAGCTCGGGGGCAGGGGGGTACACTGAAGCTTTCTTT.

This clone was observed a few times. The chain uses TRBV12-3 or TRBV12-4 and TRBJ1-6; no reliable D call. CDR3 length: 12 residues. V shed 5 bases and J shed 14 bases, with 13 bases lying between them. The CDR3 bases are TGTGCCAGCAGTCGTGACTCGGTTACCCTCCACTTT. The encoded protein is CASSRDSVTLHF.

This rearrangement joins TRBV11-2 to TRBJ1-2; possible D gene TRBD1, 6 bases. This CDR3 is built from 14 residues. Deletions cut 5 bases from V and 2 bases from J, with 12 bases between. Looked up from germline, CDR1 is SGHAT and CDR2 is FQNNGV. DNA for the CDR3: TGTGCCAGCAGCACAATGAGGGGGAACTATGGCTACACCTTC. Translation: CASSTMRGNYGYTF.

The V and J genes are TRBV5-5 and TRBJ1-3, with D unclear. Deletions cut 6 bases from V and 0 bases from J, with 13 bases between. This CDR3 comprises 15 residues. The germline V gene has CDR1 SGHKS and CDR2 YYEKEE (reference sequence). This CDR3 is CASTPTGDSGNTIYF. CDR3 bases: TGTGCCAGCACTCCAACTGGAGACTCTGGAAACACCATATATTTT.

The chain joins TRBV30 to TRBJ1-6, with D perhaps TRBD1 (6 bases). Trimming pared 5 bases from V and 10 bases from J, leaving 15 bases between. The CDR3 loop spans 13 amino acids. Germline V gene sequence: CDR1 GTSNPN, CDR2 SVGIG (reference sequence). DNA of the CDR3: TGTGCCTGGGGGGGGGCCGCCCCATCACCCCTCCACTTT. Translating it yields CAWGGAAPSPLHF.

The chain recombines TRBV24-1 with TRBJ1-6; D gene ambiguous. This CDR3 contains 12 residues. The V gene's germline CDR1 is KGHDR and CDR2 SFDVKD. Trimming removed 9 bases from V and 10 bases from J, with 12 bases in between. CDR3 in DNA: TGTGCCACCGACTTGGTCAGATCACCCCTCCACTTT. This gives the protein CATDLVRSPLHF.

This chain uses TRBV5-4 with TRBJ2-2; weak D call: TRBD2 (6 bases). V shed 3 bases and J shed 8 bases, with 17 bases lying between them. The CDR3 covers 15 residues. Germline V gene data show CDR1 as SGHNT and CDR2 as YYREEE (reference sequence). CDR3 nucleotide sequence: TGTGCCAGCAGCTCCCGACGGGGGACGACTGGGGAGCTGTTTTTT. This translates into CASSSRRGTTGELFF.